The 23 T cell receptor beta chains below come from one sample, sequenced in a study of CD8 T cells in Susac syndrome. Random hexamers were used to reverse transcribe about 0.5 to 1 ug of RNA. From the immunoSEQ multiplex PCR reads, TCRdb called clonotypes with MiXCR, one entry per CDR3 protein. The top ten hold approximately 0.093% of the sample, which has more than 85,000 distinct CDR3 sequences, roughly 95% seen once. Sample: CD4+ T cells from PBMCs. These receptors were collected from a human donor in good health.

The CDR3 loop is CASTGTRGSSYNEQFF. CDR3 coding DNA: TGTGCCAGCACCGGGACACGGGGGAGCTCCTACAATGAGCAGTTCTTC. This chain links TRBV13 with TRBJ2-1; D is tentatively TRBD1 or TRBD2 (6 bases each). The germline V gene encodes CDR1 PRHDT and CDR2 FYEKMQ (reference sequence). CDR3 size: 16 residues. Trimming took 7 bases from V and 0 from J, leaving 16 bases between them.

This clonotype was recorded only once. The gene calls are TRBV24-1 and TRBJ2-1; 10 nucleotides align to TRBD1. V shed 6 bases, J shed 9 bases, and the junction held 13 bases outside the gene matches. This CDR3 is built from 16 residues. The germline V gene has CDR1 KGHDR and CDR2 SFDVKD. CDR3 in DNA: TGTGCCACCAGTCTTTCCGGGACAGGGGTTAGGGGTGAGCAGTTCTTC. It is translated as CATSLSGTGVRGEQFF.

The rearrangement joins TRBV12-5 to TRBJ2-2, with D possibly TRBD2 on 6 matching bases. The germline CDR1 and CDR2 sequences are LGHNT and FRNRAP. Trimming removed 0 bases at V and 6 bases at J, with 11 bases between. The CDR3 consists of 15 residues. The CDR3 spells CASGLVLGGSGELFF. The CDR3, as DNA: TGTGCTAGTGGTTTGGTACTTGGGGGGTCCGGGGAGCTGTTTTTT.

This sequence joins TRBV7-9 and TRBJ1-4, with D unresolved. The V end lost 11 bases, the J end lost 8 bases, and 18 bases lay between the germline ends. The germline CDR1 and CDR2 sequences are SEHNR and FQNEAQ (reference sequence). The CDR3 is 13 amino acids. The CDR3 bases are TGTGCCGCGGCACGGGCCCCTGAGGAAAAACTGTTTTTT. Translated: CAAARAPEEKLFF.

This chain connects TRBV5-1 to TRBJ2-6; no definite D call. V was clipped by 4 bases and J by 0 bases, with 8 bases between them. Germline assignment: CDR1 SGHRS and CDR2 YFSETQ. The CDR3 covers 15 residues. CDR3 residues: CASSPWTSGANVLTF. Here the CDR3 DNA reads TGCGCCAGCAGCCCTTGGACCTCTGGGGCCAACGTCCTGACTTTC. Together with reference TRBV5-1 and TRBJ2-6, the CDR3 gives the full variable domain: KAGVTQTPRYLIKTRGQQVTLSCSPISGHRSVSWYQQTPGQGLQFLFEYFSETQRNKGNFPGRFSGRQFSNSRSEMNVSTLELGDSALYLCASSPWTSGANVLTFGAGSRLTVL.

This chain connects TRBV4-2 to TRBJ2-7, with D maybe TRBD2 (6 bases). The CDR3 is 15 amino acids. Trimming cost V 3 bases and J 2 bases, with 14 bases left between them. Germline loops: CDR1 LGHNA, CDR2 YNFKEQ. This chain's CDR3 is CASSHEAEGPYEQYF. In nucleotides, the CDR3 is TGTGCCAGCAGCCATGAAGCGGAGGGACCCTACGAGCAGTACTTC.

The chain combines TRBV5-1 with TRBJ2-3; D call uncertain. The CDR3 covers 14 residues. Germline loops: CDR1 SGHRS, CDR2 YFSETQ. Trimming removed 1 base at V and 1 base at J, with 7 bases between. CDR3 in amino acids: CASSLSSGTDTQYF. CDR3 sequence (DNA): TGCGCCAGCAGCTTGTCGTCCGGCACAGATACGCAGTATTTT.

This clonotype was seen only once. The chain combines TRBV12-3 or TRBV12-4 with TRBJ1-1; D unresolved. The CDR3 has 14 amino acids. The V end lost 5 bases, the J end lost 0 bases, and 10 bases lay between the germline ends. CDR3 DNA sequence: TGTGCCAGCAGTGAGAGTTGGGTGAACACTGAAGCTTTCTTT. Translation gives CASSESWVNTEAFF.

This rearrangement joins TRBV20-1 to TRBJ2-2, with D possibly being TRBD2 (7 bases). V gave up 8 bases and J gave up 0 bases, with 13 bases separating them. Germline V gives CDR1 DFQATT, CDR2 SNEGSKA (reference sequence). CDR3 size: 14 residues. This CDR3 is CSSKGGANTGELFF. Written as DNA, the CDR3 is TGCAGTTCCAAAGGGGGGGCGAACACCGGGGAGCTGTTTTTT.

This chain connects TRBV29-1 to TRBJ1-1; D gene uncertain. The germline V and J ends were trimmed by 5 bases and 0 bases, with 13 bases remaining between them. The germline CDR1 and CDR2 sequences are SQVTM and ANQGSEA. The CDR3 is 14 amino acids. CDR3 loop: CSVTRVHMNTEAFF. CDR3 DNA: TGCAGCGTTACAAGGGTCCACATGAACACTGAAGCTTTCTTT.

The CDR3 region has the DNA TGTGCCAGCAGCTCACCTGTACTAGCGGAGACCCAGTACTTC. Its protein product is CASSSPVLAETQYF. V and J are TRBV5-5 and TRBJ2-5; TRBD2 matches 7 bases. With V trimmed by 3 bases and J by 5 bases, 7 bases remained unmatched. This CDR3 is 14 amino acids long. Germline CDR1 is SGHKS and CDR2 is YYEKEE (reference sequence).

The chain employs TRBV29-1 and TRBJ1-1; no firm D call. Germline V gives CDR1 SQVTM, CDR2 ANQGSEA. The CDR3 has 15 amino acids. With 6 bases removed from V and 0 bases from J, the gap between germline ends came to 17 bases. CDR3 sequence: CSVAHRAALNTEAFF. CDR3 nucleotides: TGCAGCGTAGCTCATAGGGCAGCACTGAACACTGAAGCTTTCTTT.

The rearrangement uses TRBV6-2 or TRBV6-3 and TRBJ2-2; a possible D gene is TRBD2 (5 bases). V gave up 4 bases and J gave up 3 bases, with 12 bases separating them. The CDR3 covers 15 residues. Per germline, CDR1 MNHEY and CDR2 SVGEGT. The CDR3 protein is CASSWTPGDTGELFF. The CDR3 coding sequence is TGTGCCAGCAGTTGGACCCCCGGGGACACCGGGGAGCTGTTTTTT.

The chain uses TRBV30 and TRBJ2-2; D gene ambiguous. Germline V gene data show CDR1 as GTSNPN and CDR2 as SVGIG (reference sequence). V lost 3 bases and J 4 bases, leaving 15 bases between the germline ends. This CDR3 region has 15 residues. The CDR3: CAWRSARTPTGELFF. CDR3 DNA: TGTGCCTGGAGGTCGGCCAGGACCCCCACCGGGGAGCTGTTTTTT.

The sample holds a few counts of this clonotype. Written as DNA, the CDR3 is TGTGCCAGCAGTCAGGACAGGGACTATGGCTACACCTTC. Amino acid sequence: CASSQDRDYGYTF. The rearrangement joins TRBV6-6 to TRBJ1-2; TRBD1 matches 8 bases. The CDR3 is 13 residues long. Germline trimming cut 5 bases from V and 3 bases from J; bases unmatched to any gene: 2. Germline V gives CDR1 MNHNY, CDR2 SVGAGI (reference sequence).

The V gene is TRBV2, the J gene TRBJ2-7; TRBD1 or TRBD2 may be the D gene (5 bases each). The V gene lost 8 bases and the J gene lost 7 bases, with 21 bases spanning the gap. Germline V gene data show CDR1 as SNHLY and CDR2 as FYNNEI. The CDR3 sequence is 14 residues long. The CDR3 nucleotides read TGTGCCAGCTTTTTCGGGACGGTACCGGGGGAGCAGTACTTC. It is translated as CASFFGTVPGEQYF.

The chain combines TRBV15 with TRBJ2-7, with D uncertain. Trimming left V 0 bases short and J 9 bases short, with 15 bases between. Germline lookup yields CDR1 LNHNV and CDR2 YYDKDF (reference sequence). The CDR3 has 14 residues. In nucleotides, the CDR3 is TGTGCCACCAGCAGAGATACGACGTTACGAGGGCAGTACTTC. Its translation is CATSRDTTLRGQYF.

The CDR3 sequence is CSAELGVTREQYF. The CDR3 bases are TGCAGCGCCGAACTCGGGGTAACCCGCGAGCAGTACTTC. J is TRBJ2-7 and V is TRBV29-1; TRBD2 might be the D (5 bases). Germline V gene lookup returns CDR1 SQVTM and CDR2 ANQGSEA. The CDR3 loop spans 13 amino acids. V was cut by 7 bases and J by 6 bases, with 19 bases left in between.

The chain recombines TRBV6-6 with TRBJ1-1, with 7 bases that match TRBD1. Unmatched junction bases numbered 9, after V lost 0 bases and J lost 11 bases. This CDR3 contains 14 residues. CDR1 is MNHNY and CDR2 is SVGAGI in the germline V gene (reference sequence). In DNA form, the CDR3 reads TGTGCCAGCAGTTACTCTGAGGGGGCGAAATTTGCTTTCTTT. Amino acids: CASSYSEGAKFAFF.

The genes are TRBV7-2 and TRBJ1-2; D ambiguous. The germline V and J ends were trimmed by 5 bases and 2 bases, with 9 bases remaining between them. Germline V gene data show CDR1 as SGHTA and CDR2 as FQGNSA. CDR3 length: 13 residues. CDR3 sequence: CASSQTVNYGYTF. For the CDR3, the DNA is TGTGCCAGCAGCCAAACAGTAAACTATGGCTACACCTTC.

The chain uses TRBV25-1 and TRBJ2-7; 7 bases fit TRBD1. The CDR3 consists of 14 residues. Germline trimming cut 4 bases from V and 2 bases from J; bases unmatched to any gene: 5. Germline V gene lookup returns CDR1 MGHDK and CDR2 SYGVNS. The CDR3 sequence: CASSGRQGPYEQYF. For the CDR3, the DNA is TGTGCCAGCAGTGGGAGACAGGGCCCCTACGAGCAGTACTTC.

V and J are TRBV7-2 and TRBJ1-1; TRBD1 is a possible D gene (5 bases). CDR1 is SGHTA, CDR2 FQGNSA, per germline. Trimming left V 5 bases short and J 7 bases short, with 17 bases between. The CDR3 consists of 14 residues. The CDR3 nucleotides read TGTGCCAGCAGCCCGCCGGGACTGACTTTTGAAGCTTTCTTT. Its protein product is CASSPPGLTFEAFF.

The chain links TRBV20-1 to TRBJ2-2; no definite D call. CDR1 is DFQATT and CDR2 is SNEGSKA in the germline V gene (reference sequence). CDR3 size: 14 residues. V was shortened by 6 bases and J by 1 base, with 12 bases between the two germline ends. This CDR3 reads CSAPPGRNTGELFF. In DNA, the CDR3 is TGCAGTGCCCCTCCCGGCAGGAACACCGGGGAGCTGTTTTTT.